Following are 19 T cell receptor beta chains from one sample sequenced in a study of cytomegalovirus exposure and HLA in healthy donors. Primers included in the PCR were 60 Vbeta and 13 Jbeta primers. Sequencing used immunoSEQ multiplex PCR; TCRdb keeps in-frame clones, though not all of them. The profile shows approximately 150,000 clones, roughly 80% of them singletons. Sample: PBMCs. Source of these receptors: a man between 50 and 59 years old in good health and CMV-seropositive.

This clone has only one observation. This chain connects TRBV7-2 to TRBJ1-5, with 7 nucleotides matching TRBD1. Germline-derived CDR1 and CDR2 are SGHTA and FQGNSA. The ends lost 3 bases at V and 7 bases at J; junction bases unmatched: 6. This CDR3 contains 14 residues. Here the CDR3 reads CASSFSQGRQPQHF. The CDR3 bases are TGTGCCAGCAGCTTCTCACAGGGGAGGCAGCCCCAGCATTTT.

This sequence joins TRBV19 and TRBJ1-5; a possible D gene is TRBD1 (6 bases). V dropped 7 bases and J dropped 7 bases, with 20 bases sitting between them. The CDR3 loop spans 15 amino acids. Germline CDR1 and CDR2: LNHDA and SQIVND (reference sequence). The CDR3, as DNA: TGTGCCAGTAAGGAGGAAACAGGGATCTGGCAGCCCCAGCATTTT. Amino acids: CASKEETGIWQPQHF.

The CDR3 sequence: CASSAGRGYNEQFF. The CDR3 DNA follows: TGTGCCAGCAGTGCGGGGCGGGGTTACAATGAGCAGTTCTTC. J is TRBJ2-1 and V is TRBV6-5; maybe TRBD2 (6 bases). With 5 bases removed from V and 4 bases from J, the gap between germline ends came to 12 bases. Germline V gives CDR1 MNHEY, CDR2 SVGAGI. This CDR3 region has 14 residues.

The rearrangement links TRBV5-4 to TRBJ1-1; a possible D gene is TRBD1 (5 bases). In germline, CDR1 is SGHNT, CDR2 YYREEE (reference sequence). The CDR3 runs to 14 residues. V lost 4 bases and J 5 bases, leaving 15 bases between the germline ends. The CDR3 region has the DNA TGTGCCAGCAGCACGGACAAAATAAGTACTGAAGCTTTCTTT. Protein: CASSTDKISTEAFF.

About this clone: Relative to the germline gene, one junction end is altered; a read error may explain this. The same CDR3 can be traced to other DNA sequences in this sample. The rearrangement uses TRBV20-1 and TRBJ1-2; D unclear. CDR1 is DFQATT and CDR2 is SNEGSKA in the germline V gene (reference sequence). The CDR3 consists of 8 residues. In DNA form, the CDR3 reads TGCAGTGCTAGAGATCGGGGTTTC. It codes for CSARDRGF.

The chain uses TRBV5-4 and TRBJ1-2, with D hard to call. The CDR3 runs to 13 residues. The germline V and J ends were trimmed by 4 bases and 4 bases, with 11 bases remaining between them. The germline V gene encodes CDR1 SGHNT and CDR2 YYREEE (reference sequence). CDR3 sequence: CASSLDGSYGYTF. The CDR3 DNA reads as TGTGCCAGCAGCCTGGATGGCAGCTATGGCTACACCTTC.

The J gene is TRBJ1-2, the V gene TRBV5-4, with D possibly matching TRBD1 (5 bases). Trimming removed 0 bases at V and 8 bases at J, with 14 bases between. CDR1 and CDR2 (germline): SGHNT, YYREEE (reference sequence). The CDR3 sequence is 14 residues long. The CDR3 DNA reads as TGTGCCAGCAGCTTGGCGGGGGGATCGGGCGGCTACACCTTC. Amino acid sequence: CASSLAGGSGGYTF.

Written as DNA, the CDR3 is TGCGCCAGCCGGACTAGCGGGGGGCCCCCCCACGAGCAGTACTTC. As protein: CASRTSGGPPHEQYF. The chain recombines TRBV5-1 with TRBJ2-7; TRBD2 matches 14 bases. The V and J ends lost 7 bases and 5 bases, in that order; junction bases with no gene match: 8. The CDR3 is made up of 15 amino acids. Looked up from germline, CDR1 is SGHRS and CDR2 is YFSETQ.

Only a few counts were recorded for this clone. The CDR3 reads CASSNPTSGSNEQFF. The CDR3 coding sequence is TGTGCCAGCAGCAACCCGACTAGCGGGAGCAATGAGCAGTTCTTC. This rearrangement joins TRBV11-3 to TRBJ2-1; 12 bases fit TRBD2. The CDR3 has 15 amino acids. Germline loops: CDR1 SGHNT, CDR2 YENEEA. J was trimmed by 6 bases and V by 5 bases; bases with no gene match: 5.

The chain uses TRBV4-3 and TRBJ1-2; D may be TRBD1 (6 bases). The length of the CDR3 is 16 residues. Germline assignment: CDR1 LGHNA and CDR2 YSLEER. V lost 4 bases, J lost 7 bases, and 22 bases lay in between. The CDR3 DNA follows: TGCGCCAGCAGCCCGCAGACAGGCGGTAGCTCGTTTGGCTACACCTTC. This codes for CASSPQTGGSSFGYTF.

This sequence joins TRBV9 and TRBJ2-1; D perhaps matches TRBD2 (5 bases). The CDR3 has 17 residues. CDR1 SGDLS and CDR2 YYNGEE come from the germline V gene. Trimming cost V 1 base and J 7 bases, with 21 bases left between them. The chain's CDR3 is CASSVPSGLGLSNEQFF. The CDR3 DNA reads as TGTGCCAGCAGCGTACCTTCCGGACTCGGACTTTCTAATGAGCAGTTCTTC.

J is TRBJ1-1 and V is TRBV6-5, with D unresolved. The CDR3 is made up of 15 amino acids. The germline V gene has CDR1 MNHEY and CDR2 SVGAGI. The V end was cut by 0 bases, the J end by 0 bases, with 8 bases between. CDR3 nucleotide sequence: TGTGCCAGCAGTTACTCGGCCCGTGTGAACACTGAAGCTTTCTTT. Its translation is CASSYSARVNTEAFF.

This chain joins TRBV27 and TRBJ1-4, with D possibly being TRBD1 (6 bases). Germline values: CDR1 MNHEY, CDR2 SMNVEV (reference sequence). Trimming removed 3 bases from V and 6 bases from J, with 14 bases in between. There are 15 residues in the CDR3. The CDR3, as DNA: TGTGCCAGCAGTTTCGACAGGAGAAGGGATGAAAAACTGTTTTTT. This codes for CASSFDRRRDEKLFF.

The sample holds a few counts of this clone. The rearrangement links TRBV5-1 to TRBJ2-6; D is perhaps TRBD2 (7 bases). CDR3 length equals 19 residues. The V gene's germline CDR1 is SGHRS and CDR2 YFSETQ. With 4 bases removed from V and 4 bases from J, the gap between germline ends came to 24 bases. CDR3: CASSPRSRGAQTGANVLTF. As DNA, the CDR3 is TGCGCCAGCAGCCCCAGGTCCCGGGGGGCGCAAACAGGGGCCAACGTCCTGACTTTC.

The chain combines TRBV30 with TRBJ2-7, with a possible D match to TRBD2 (6 bases). The CDR3 runs to 15 residues. Germline loops: CDR1 GTSNPN, CDR2 SVGIG (reference sequence). V was shortened by 2 bases and J by 2 bases, with 16 bases between the two germline ends. The CDR3 loop reads CAWSPPGGSAYEQYF. CDR3 nucleotide sequence: TGTGCCTGGAGTCCCCCCGGGGGAAGTGCCTACGAGCAGTACTTC.

CDR3 protein: CAISDHTVSSYEQYF. In DNA form, the CDR3 reads TGTGCCATCAGTGACCATACTGTAAGCTCCTACGAGCAGTACTTC. V and J are TRBV10-3 and TRBJ2-7; D is unresolved. From germline, CDR1 is ENHRY and CDR2 SYGVKD. The CDR3 sequence is 15 residues long. V dropped 3 bases and J dropped 0 bases, with 12 bases sitting between them.

This chain connects TRBV2 to TRBJ2-1; TRBD1 agrees at 8 bases. V shed 7 bases and J 10 bases; nucleotides not matched to a gene: 12. Germline V gene sequence: CDR1 SNHLY, CDR2 FYNNEI. The CDR3 is 14 amino acids. Written as DNA, the CDR3 is TGTGCCAGCACGGCCGGGACAGGCATTTTCGAGCAGTTCTTC. Encoded protein: CASTAGTGIFEQFF.

In its sample, this clone was seen once. This specimen includes other DNA sequences encoding the same CDR3. The V and J genes are TRBV28 and TRBJ1-1; 8 bases line up with TRBD1. The germline V gene encodes CDR1 MDHEN and CDR2 SYDVKM. J gave up 2 bases and V 6 bases, and 8 bases lay outside the gene matches. The CDR3 has 15 amino acids. CDR3 in DNA: TGTGCCAGCAGCTCCCCAGGGGGCGGAAACACTGAAGCTTTCTTT. Translating gives CASSSPGGGNTEAFF.

This clone appeared a single time. The V and J genes are TRBV6-1 and TRBJ1-2; D perhaps matches TRBD1 (6 bases). V was cut by 2 bases and J by 4 bases, with 8 bases left in between. Germline-derived CDR1 and CDR2 are MNHNS and SASEGT. This CDR3 comprises 13 residues. The CDR3 spells CASSETGPYGYTF. The DNA for the CDR3 is TGTGCCAGCAGTGAAACAGGGCCCTATGGCTACACCTTC.